The T cell receptor (beta chain) under discussion was sequenced for a study of human T cells and chemical hapten exposure (dated by TCRdb to the early 2020s). At the level of the whole study: For sensitization, 2% DPC in acetone was applied to a roughly 2 cm by roughly 2 cm area of upper inner arm skin. Most of the patients in the cohort were female, and the cohort covered alopecia areata with under or over 50% scalp involvement, alopecia totalis and alopecia universalis. Peripheral blood TCR repertoire changes were tracked in vivo in alopecia patients during primary and secondary sensitization to the hapten diphenylcyclopropenone (DPC). Blood was sampled from patients pre-sensitization (week 0) and at 2, 6 and about 24 weeks after DPC sensitization. Libraries were combined into a pool for sequencing, and differences in TCR yield between samples came mainly from small differences in library volumes within the pool. Patch tests used Finn chambers with 0.01% DPC on the upper back, scored after 6 days by International Contact Dermatitis Research Group standards. Around 29 alopecia patients provided blood for TCR sequencing at one to four time points (pre-sensitization, 2, 6 and 24 weeks). Weekly therapeutic DPC doses were additionally applied to the scalp of patients throughout the roughly 24-week study period. On the study overall, not on this receptor specifically: All patients had alopecia, a presumed autoimmune disease, so their immune response might differ from that of healthy individuals. Significantly more large CDR3 similarity clusters were formed by expanded TCRs than by pre-sensitization or healthy control sets, consistent with antigen-driven responses. A positive correlation was found between the number of PT1 expanded TCRs and patch test score, with significance reached at thresholds 8, 16 and 32 but not 4. DPC sensitization did not change the number of TCRs with a frequency above 1 in 1000, and there was no evidence of changes in global repertoire structure. Repeated subsampling changed both the strength of the expansion versus patch-test correlation and the threshold at which that correlation became significant.

This specimen's time point label, interpreted: pre-sensitization, week 0. The sample's treatment or condition label, in plain terms: therapeutic diphenylcyclopropenone sensitization with weekly scalp DPC. Blood at each patch-test visit was drawn before the patch test was applied. Patients were considered eligible if aged 18 to 70, diagnosed with alopecia and deemed suitable for DPC therapy, and patients were excluded if pregnant. Total RNA was isolated from unfractionated whole blood collected in Tempus Blood RNA tubes. This clonotype was detected ten times or more. It has no known antigen specificity. Base qualities are not at hand, and no much larger clone is one base apart. The CDR3 contains 12 residues, cysteine and phenylalanine counted. Here the CDR3 DNA is all that survives: 36 bases in frame from base 1. The germline ends are 6 bases apart after V is trimmed by 1 base and J by 7 bases. The method was RACE. Reads for this sample came from a NextSeq 500. Library preparation attached unique molecular identifiers to individual cDNA molecules for quantitative, reproducible TCR counting. For every blood RNA sample, sequencing covered both the TCR alpha and TCR beta chains. As for how the authors treated the data: Samples had a median of about 96,000 TCRs, with a range from roughly 23,224 to 750,000. The Decombinator software suite was used to annotate the V, J and CDR3 of the TCR reads. For PS versus PT1 abundance plots, all samples were subsampled to the same number of TCRs (28,000). Expanded TCRs were defined as absent before sensitization and observed at least eight times at the 2-week time point. TCRdb reworked the public reads: Q25 trimming with fastp, MiXCR clone assembly, productive beta chains retained. Duplicate CDR3 protein sequences are folded into a single record with the most common DNA and genes. The V and J calls and clone size are TCRdb's, not the authors'. This sample gives a few hundred thousand distinct CDR3 sequences in total; 4.5% to 5.5% of them show up just once. The leading ten clones occupy about 8.2% of the sample.

The sample was whole blood, taken in connection with sensitization to the hapten diphenylcyclopropenone (DPC). The source is a young woman with alopecia areata. Some clones in this sample may be carry-over from other donors' samples. The chain was built from TRBV12-3 or TRBV12-4 and TRBJ2-3, with the identity of the D gene unclear. The DNA sequence is TGTGCCAGCAGTTTAGGGTTGAATACGCAGTATTTT. Protein translation: CASSLGLNTQYF.